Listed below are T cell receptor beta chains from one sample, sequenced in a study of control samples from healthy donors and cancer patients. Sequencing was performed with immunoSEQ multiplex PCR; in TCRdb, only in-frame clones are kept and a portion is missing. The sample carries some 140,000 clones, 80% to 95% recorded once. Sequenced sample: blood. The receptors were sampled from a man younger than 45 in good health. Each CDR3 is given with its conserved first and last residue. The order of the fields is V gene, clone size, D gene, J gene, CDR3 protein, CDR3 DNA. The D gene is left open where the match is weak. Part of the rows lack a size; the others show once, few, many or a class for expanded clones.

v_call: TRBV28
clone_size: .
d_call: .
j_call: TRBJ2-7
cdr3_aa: CASRTKELAYEQYF
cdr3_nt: TGTGCCAGCAGGACTAAGGAACTTGCGTACGAGCAGTACTTC

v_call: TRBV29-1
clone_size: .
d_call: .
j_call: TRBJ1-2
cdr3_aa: CSVDVGYGYTF
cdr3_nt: TGCAGCGTTGACGTCGGCTATGGCTACACCTTC

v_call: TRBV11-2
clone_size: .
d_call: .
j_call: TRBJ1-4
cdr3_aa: CASSLDRPTTNEKLFF
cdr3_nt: TGTGCCAGCAGCTTAGATCGGCCGACAACTAATGAAAAACTGTTTTTT

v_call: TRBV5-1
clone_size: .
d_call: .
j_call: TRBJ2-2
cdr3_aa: CASGPEIRRYTGELFF
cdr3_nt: TGCGCCAGCGGCCCGGAAATTCGGAGATACACCGGGGAGCTGTTTTTT

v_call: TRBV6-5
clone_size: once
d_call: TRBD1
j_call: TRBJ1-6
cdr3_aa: CASSRDRGEPLHF
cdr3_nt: TGTGCCAGCAGTAGGGACAGGGGAGAACCCCTCCACTTT

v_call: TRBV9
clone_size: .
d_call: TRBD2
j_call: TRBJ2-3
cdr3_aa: CASSQLAETRDTQYF
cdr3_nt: TGTGCCAGCAGCCAACTAGCGGAGACCCGAGATACGCAGTATTTT

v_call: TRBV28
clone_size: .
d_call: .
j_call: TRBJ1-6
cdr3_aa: CASSLVQYNSPLHF
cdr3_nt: TGTGCCAGCAGTTTAGTACAGTATAATTCACCCCTCCACTTT

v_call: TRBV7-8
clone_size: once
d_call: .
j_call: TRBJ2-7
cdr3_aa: CASSLVESSYEQYF
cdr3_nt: TGTGCCAGCAGCTTAGTAGAGAGCTCCTACGAGCAGTACTTC

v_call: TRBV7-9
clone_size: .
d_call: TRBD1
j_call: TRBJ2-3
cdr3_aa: CASSFRTGGDTQYF
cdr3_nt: TGTGCCAGCAGCTTTCGAACAGGGGGAGATACGCAGTATTTT

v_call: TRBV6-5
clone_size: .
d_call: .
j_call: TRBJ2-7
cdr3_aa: CASRPRDKNGREQYF
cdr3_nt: TGTGCCAGCAGACCCCGGGACAAAAATGGGAGGGAGCAGTACTTC

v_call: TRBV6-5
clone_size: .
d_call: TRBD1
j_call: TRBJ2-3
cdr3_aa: CASEPGQGADTQYF
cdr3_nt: TGTGCCAGCGAGCCGGGACAGGGGGCAGATACGCAGTATTTT

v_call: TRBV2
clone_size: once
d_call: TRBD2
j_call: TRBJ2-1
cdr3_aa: CASLIEGLGNEQFF
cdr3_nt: TGTGCCAGCTTGATTGAGGGACTAGGCAATGAGCAGTTCTTC

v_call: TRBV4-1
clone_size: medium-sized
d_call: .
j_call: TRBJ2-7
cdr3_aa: CASSQHNSYEQYF
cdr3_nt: TGCGCCAGCAGCCAACACAACTCCTACGAGCAGTACTTC

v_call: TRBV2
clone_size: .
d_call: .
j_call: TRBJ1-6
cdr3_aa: CASRIPGTVNSPLHF
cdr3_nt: TGTGCCAGCAGGATACCCGGGACGGTAAATTCACCCCTCCACTTT

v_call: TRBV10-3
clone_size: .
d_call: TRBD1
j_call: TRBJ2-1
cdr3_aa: CATKDRGTIDEQFF
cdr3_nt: TGTGCCACGAAGGACAGGGGCACCATCGATGAGCAGTTCTTC

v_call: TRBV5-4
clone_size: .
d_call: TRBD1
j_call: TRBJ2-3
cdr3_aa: CASSLKQGADADTQYF
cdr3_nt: TGTGCCAGCAGCTTGAAACAGGGGGCAGACGCAGATACGCAGTATTTT

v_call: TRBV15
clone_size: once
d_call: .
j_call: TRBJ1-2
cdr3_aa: CATSSRAGGPGGYTF
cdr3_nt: TGTGCCACCAGCTCCCGGGCAGGTGGCCCGGGAGGCTACACCTTC